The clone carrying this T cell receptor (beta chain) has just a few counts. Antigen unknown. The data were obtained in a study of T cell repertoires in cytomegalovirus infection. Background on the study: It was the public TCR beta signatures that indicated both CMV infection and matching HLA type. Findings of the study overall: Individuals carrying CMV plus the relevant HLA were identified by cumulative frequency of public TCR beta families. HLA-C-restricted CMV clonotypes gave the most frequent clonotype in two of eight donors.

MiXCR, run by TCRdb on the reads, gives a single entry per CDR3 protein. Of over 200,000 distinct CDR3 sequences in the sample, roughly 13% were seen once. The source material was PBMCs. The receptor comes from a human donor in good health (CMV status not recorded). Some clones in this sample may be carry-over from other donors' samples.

CDR3 bases: TGCGCCAGCAGCTTGGTGGCGGGGACTACGGAGACCCAGTACTTC. This translates into CASSLVAGTTETQYF. The chain joins TRBV5-1 to TRBJ2-5; 7 bases match TRBD2. After removal of 0 bases from V and 5 bases from J, the junction contained 7 bases not matched to a gene. Germline-derived CDR1 and CDR2 are SGHRS and YFSETQ. CDR3 length: 15 amino acids.